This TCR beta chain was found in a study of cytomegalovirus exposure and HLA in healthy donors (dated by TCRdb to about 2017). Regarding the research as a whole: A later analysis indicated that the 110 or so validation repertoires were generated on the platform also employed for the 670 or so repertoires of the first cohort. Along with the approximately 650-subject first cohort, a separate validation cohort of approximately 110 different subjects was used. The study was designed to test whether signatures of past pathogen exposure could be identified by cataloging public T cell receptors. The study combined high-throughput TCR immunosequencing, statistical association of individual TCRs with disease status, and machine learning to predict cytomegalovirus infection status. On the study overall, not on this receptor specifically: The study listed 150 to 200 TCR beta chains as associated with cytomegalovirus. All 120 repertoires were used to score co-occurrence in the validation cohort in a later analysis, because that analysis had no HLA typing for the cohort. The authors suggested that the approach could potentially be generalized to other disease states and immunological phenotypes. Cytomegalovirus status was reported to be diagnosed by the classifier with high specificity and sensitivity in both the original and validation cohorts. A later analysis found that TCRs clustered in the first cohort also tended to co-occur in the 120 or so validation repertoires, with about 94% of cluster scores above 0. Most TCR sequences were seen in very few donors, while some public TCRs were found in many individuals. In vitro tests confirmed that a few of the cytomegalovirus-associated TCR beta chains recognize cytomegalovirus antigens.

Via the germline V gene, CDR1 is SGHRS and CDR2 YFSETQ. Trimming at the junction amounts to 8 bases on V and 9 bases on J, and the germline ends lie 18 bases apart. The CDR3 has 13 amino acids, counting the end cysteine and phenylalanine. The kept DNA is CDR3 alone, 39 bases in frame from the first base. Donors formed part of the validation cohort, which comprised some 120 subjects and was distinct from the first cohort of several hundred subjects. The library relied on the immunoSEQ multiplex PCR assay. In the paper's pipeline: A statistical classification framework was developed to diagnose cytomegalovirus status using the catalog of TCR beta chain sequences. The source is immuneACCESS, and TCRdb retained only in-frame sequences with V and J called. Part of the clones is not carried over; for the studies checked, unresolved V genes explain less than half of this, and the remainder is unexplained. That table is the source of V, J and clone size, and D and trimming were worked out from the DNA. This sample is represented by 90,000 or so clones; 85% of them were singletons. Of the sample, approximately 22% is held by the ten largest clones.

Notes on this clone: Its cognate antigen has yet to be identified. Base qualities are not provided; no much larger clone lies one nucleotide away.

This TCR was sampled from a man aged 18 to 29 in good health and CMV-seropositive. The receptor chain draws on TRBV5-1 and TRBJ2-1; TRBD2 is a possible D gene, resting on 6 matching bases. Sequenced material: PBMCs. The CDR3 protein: CASSRGNDGEQFF. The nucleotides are TGCGCCAGTAGCCGGGGGAACGACGGTGAGCAGTTCTTC.